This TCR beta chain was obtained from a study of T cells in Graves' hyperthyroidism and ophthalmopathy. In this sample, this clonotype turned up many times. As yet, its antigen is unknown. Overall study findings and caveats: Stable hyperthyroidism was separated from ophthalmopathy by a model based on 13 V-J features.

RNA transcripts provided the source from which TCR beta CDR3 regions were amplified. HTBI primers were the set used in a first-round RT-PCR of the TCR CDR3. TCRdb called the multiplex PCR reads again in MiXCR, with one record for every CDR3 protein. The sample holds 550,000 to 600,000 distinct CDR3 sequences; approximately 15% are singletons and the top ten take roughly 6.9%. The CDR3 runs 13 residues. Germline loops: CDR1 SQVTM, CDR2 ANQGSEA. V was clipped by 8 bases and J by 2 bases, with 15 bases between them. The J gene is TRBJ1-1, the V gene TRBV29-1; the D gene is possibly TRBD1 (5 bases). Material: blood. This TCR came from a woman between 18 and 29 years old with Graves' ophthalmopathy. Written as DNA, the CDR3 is TGCAGCACTAAACGGGACCCAAACACTGAAGCTTTCTTT. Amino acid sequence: CSTKRDPNTEAFF.